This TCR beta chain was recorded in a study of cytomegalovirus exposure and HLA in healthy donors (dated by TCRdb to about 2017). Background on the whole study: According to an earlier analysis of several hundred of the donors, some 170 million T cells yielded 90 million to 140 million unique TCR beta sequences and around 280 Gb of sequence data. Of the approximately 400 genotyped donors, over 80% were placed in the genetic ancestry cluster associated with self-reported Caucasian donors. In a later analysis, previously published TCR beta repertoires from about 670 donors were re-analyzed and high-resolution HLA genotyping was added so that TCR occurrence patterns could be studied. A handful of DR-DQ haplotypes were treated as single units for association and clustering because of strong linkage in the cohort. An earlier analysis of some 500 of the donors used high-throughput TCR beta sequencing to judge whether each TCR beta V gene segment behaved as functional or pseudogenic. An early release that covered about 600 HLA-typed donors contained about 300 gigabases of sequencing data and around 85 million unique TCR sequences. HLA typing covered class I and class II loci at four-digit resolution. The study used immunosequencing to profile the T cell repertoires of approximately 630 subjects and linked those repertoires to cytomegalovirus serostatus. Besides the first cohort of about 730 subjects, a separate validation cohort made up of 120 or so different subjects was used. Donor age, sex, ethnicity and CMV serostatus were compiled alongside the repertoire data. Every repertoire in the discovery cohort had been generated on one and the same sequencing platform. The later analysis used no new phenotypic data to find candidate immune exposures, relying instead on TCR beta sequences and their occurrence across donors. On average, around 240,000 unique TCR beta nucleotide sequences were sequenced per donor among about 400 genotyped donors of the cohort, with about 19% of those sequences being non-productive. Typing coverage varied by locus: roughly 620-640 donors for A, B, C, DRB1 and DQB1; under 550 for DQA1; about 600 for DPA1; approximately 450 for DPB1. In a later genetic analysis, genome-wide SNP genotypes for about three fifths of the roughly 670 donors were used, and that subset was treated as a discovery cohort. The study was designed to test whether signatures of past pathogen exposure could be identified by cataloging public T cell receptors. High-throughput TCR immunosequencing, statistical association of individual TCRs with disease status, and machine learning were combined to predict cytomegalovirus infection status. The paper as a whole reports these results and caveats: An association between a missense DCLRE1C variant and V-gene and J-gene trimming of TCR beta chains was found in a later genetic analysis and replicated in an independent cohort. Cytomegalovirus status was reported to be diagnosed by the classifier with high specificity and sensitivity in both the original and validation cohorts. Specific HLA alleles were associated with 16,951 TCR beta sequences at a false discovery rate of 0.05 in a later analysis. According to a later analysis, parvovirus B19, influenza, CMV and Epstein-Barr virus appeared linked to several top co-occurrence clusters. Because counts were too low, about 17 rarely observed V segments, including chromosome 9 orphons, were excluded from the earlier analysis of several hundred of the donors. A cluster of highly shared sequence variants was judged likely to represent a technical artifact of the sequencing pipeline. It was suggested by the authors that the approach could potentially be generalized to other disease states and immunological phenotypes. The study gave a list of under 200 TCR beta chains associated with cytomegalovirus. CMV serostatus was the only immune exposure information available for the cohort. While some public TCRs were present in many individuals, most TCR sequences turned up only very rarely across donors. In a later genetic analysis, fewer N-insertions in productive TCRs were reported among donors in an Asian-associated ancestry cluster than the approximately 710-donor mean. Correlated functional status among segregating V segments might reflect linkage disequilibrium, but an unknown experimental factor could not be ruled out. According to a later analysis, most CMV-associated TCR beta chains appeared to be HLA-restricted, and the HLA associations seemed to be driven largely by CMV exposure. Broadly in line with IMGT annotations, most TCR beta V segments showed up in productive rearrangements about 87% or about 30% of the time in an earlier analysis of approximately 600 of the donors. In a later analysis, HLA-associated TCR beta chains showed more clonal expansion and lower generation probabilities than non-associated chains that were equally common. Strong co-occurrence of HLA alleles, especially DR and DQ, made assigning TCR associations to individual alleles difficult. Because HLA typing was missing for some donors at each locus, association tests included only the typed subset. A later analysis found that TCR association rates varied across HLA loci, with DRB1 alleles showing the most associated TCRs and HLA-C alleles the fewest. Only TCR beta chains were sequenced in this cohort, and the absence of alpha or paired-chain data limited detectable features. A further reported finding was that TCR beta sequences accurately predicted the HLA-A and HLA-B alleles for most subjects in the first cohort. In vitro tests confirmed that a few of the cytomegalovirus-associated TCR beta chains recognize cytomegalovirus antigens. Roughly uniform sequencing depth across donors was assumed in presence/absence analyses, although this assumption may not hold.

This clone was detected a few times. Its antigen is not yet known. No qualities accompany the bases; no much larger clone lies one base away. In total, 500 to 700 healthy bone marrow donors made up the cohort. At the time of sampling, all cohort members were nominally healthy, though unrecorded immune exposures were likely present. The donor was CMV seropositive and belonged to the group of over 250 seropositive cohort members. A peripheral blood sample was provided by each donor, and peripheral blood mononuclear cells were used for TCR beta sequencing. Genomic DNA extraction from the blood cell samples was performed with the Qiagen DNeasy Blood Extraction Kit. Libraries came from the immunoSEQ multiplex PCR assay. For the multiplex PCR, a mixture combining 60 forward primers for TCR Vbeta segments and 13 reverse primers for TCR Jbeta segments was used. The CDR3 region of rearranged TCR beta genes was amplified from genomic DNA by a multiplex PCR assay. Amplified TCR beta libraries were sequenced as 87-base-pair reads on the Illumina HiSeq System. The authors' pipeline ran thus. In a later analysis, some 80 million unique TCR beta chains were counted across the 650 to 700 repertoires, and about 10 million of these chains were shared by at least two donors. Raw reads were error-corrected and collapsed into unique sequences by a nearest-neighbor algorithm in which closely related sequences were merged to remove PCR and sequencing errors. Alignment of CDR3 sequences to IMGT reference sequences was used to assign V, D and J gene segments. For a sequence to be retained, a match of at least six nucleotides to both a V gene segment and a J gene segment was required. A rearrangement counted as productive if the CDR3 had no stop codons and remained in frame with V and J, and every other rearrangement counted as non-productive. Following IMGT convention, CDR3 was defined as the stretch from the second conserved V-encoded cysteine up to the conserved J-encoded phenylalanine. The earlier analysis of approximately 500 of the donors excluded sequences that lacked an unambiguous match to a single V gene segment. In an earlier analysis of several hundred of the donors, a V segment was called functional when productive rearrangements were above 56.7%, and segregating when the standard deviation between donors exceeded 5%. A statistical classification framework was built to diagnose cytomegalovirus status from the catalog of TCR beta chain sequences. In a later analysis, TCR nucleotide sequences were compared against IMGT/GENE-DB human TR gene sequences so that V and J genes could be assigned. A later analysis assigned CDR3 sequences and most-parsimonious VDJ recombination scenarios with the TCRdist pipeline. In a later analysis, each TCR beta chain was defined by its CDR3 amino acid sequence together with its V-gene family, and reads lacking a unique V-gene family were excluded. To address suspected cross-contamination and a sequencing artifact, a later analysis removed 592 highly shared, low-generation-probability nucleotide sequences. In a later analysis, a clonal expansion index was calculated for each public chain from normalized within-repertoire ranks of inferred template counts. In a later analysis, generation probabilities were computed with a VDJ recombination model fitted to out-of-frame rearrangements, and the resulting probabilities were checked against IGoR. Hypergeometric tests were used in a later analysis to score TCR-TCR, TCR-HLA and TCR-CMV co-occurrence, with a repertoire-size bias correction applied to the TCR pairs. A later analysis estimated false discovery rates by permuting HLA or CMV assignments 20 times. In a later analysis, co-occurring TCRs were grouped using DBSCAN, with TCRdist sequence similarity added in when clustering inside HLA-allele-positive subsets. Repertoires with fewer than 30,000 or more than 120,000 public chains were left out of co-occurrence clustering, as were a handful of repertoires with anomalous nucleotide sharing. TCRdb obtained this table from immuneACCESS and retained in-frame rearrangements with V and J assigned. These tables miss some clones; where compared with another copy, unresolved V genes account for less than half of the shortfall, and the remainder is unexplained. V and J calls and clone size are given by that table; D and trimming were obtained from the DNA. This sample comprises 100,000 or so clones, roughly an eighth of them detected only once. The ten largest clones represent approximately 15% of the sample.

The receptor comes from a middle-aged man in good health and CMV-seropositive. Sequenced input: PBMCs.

The CDR3: CARRVTDTQYF. The DNA sequence is TGTGCCAGAAGAGTCACAGATACGCAGTATTTT. The receptor chain draws on TRBV2 and TRBJ2-3; the D gene is not confidently resolved. There are 11 amino acids in the CDR3, from cysteine to phenylalanine inclusive. Only the CDR3 part of the read is kept: 33 bases, read in frame from the first base. Relative to germline, V is 9 bases shorter and J is 2 bases shorter, with 6 bases between their ends. From the germline V gene, CDR1 is SNHLY and CDR2 is FYNNEI.